What follows describes a single TCR beta chain. Its antigen is unknown. V lost 0 bases to trimming and J lost 2 bases, with 7 bases between them. Germline V gives CDR1 SGHRS, CDR2 YFSETQ. The CDR3 has 14 amino acids. The entry originates in a study of OX40 agonist ivuxolimab in advanced cancers. Study details: Past anti-PD-1, anti-PD-L1 or anti-CTLA-4 therapy was accepted, and 30% to 50% had received some.

Drawing of blood for sampling happened at baseline, at cycle 4 day 1, and at cycle 7 day 1. The protocol was immunoSEQ multiplex PCR, while the TCRdb copy is restricted to in-frame clones and leaves out a portion. The data contain 50,000 to 65,000 clones, around 89% of them singletons. Study-wide results and limits: On average, a greater number of expanded clones characterised CD8+ T cells relative to CD4+.

The TCR comes from an adult with an advanced solid tumor such as melanoma, head and neck, liver or kidney cancer. Specimen: CD4+ or CD8+ T cells sorted from blood, collected in a trial of the OX40 agonist ivuxolimab. The V and J genes are TRBV5-1 and TRBJ2-3; D is unclear. The CDR3 loop is CASSLGDFTDTQYF. CDR3 nucleotides: TGCGCCAGCAGCTTGGGAGATTTCACAGATACGCAGTATTTT.